This T cell receptor (beta chain) was obtained from a study of blood T cell repertoires in COVID-19. Study at large: Sites across the United States, Italy and Spain contributed samples from acute and convalescent COVID-19. PBMCs, B-cell-depleted T cells, or T cells were the source of the cDNA or gDNA that made up the material.

V dropped 0 bases and J dropped 2 bases, with 4 bases sitting between them. This CDR3 is built from 13 residues. The germline gives CDR1 SGHVS, CDR2 FQNEAQ. Authors' methods: Amplification with reference gene primers provided the estimates of nucleated cell counts. Some clones are missing from TCRdb's copy, which holds only in-frame ones; the method was immunoSEQ multiplex PCR. V, J and clone size are taken as reported in that table, and D and trimming were inferred from the DNA itself. Of 140,000 to 150,000 clones detected, 80% appear once; the ten largest clones hold 3.5%. The receptor comes from a man between 65 and 79 years old who had recovered from COVID-19. Source material: peripheral blood. The chain is built from TRBV7-8 and TRBJ2-5; D unresolved. The CDR3 coding sequence is TGTGCCAGCAGCTTAGCCCAGCAAGAGACCCAGTACTTC. Protein product: CASSLAQQETQYF. The entire variable domain, with the rest obtained from reference TRBV7-8 and TRBJ2-5, is as follows: GAGVSQSPRYKVAKRGQDVALRCDPISGHVSLFWYQQALGQGPEFLTYFQNEAQLDKSGLPSDRFFAERPEGSVSTLKIQRTQQEDSAVYLCASSLAQQETQYFGPGTRLLVL.